One and the same sample provided the 4 T cell receptor beta chains below, sequenced in a study of blood T cell repertoires in COVID-19. Clones were read by immunoSEQ multiplex PCR, and TCRdb kept only the in-frame ones, dropping some. The sample has about 80,000 clones; around 80% are singletons. What was sequenced was peripheral blood. The source is a human donor in a cohort sampled during active COVID-19.

The chain couples TRBV7-2 to TRBJ2-2; 12 bases align to TRBD2. CDR1 and CDR2 from the germline V gene are SGHTA and FQGNSA. The V segment lost 4 bases and the J segment 3 bases; nucleotides outside the gene matches: 3. The CDR3 sequence is 16 residues long. The CDR3 loop is CASSSTSGGYTGELFF. As DNA, the CDR3 is TGTGCCAGCAGCTCGACTAGCGGGGGTTACACCGGGGAGCTGTTTTTT.

The rearrangement joins TRBV4-2 to TRBJ2-1; D remains ambiguous. CDR1 LGHNA and CDR2 YNFKEQ come from the germline V gene. The CDR3 runs to 12 residues. Trimming left V 0 bases short and J 8 bases short, with 5 bases between. The CDR3 region is CASSQESDEQFF. The CDR3 DNA follows: TGTGCCAGCAGCCAAGAAAGCGATGAGCAGTTCTTC.

The rearrangement joins TRBV30 to TRBJ2-2; 8 nucleotides align to TRBD1. This CDR3 contains 14 residues. Germline V gene data show CDR1 as GTSNPN and CDR2 as SVGIG (reference sequence). V lost 5 bases to trimming and J lost 7 bases; unmatched junction nucleotides: 9. The CDR3 nucleotides are TGTGCCTGGGCCCGACAGGGGAGAAACGGGGAGCTGTTTTTT. It translates to CAWARQGRNGELFF. The full variable domain, with the rest looked up from reference TRBV30 and TRBJ2-2, is SQTIHQWPATLVQPVGSPLSLECTVEGTSNPNLYWYRQAAGRGLQLLFYSVGIGQISSEVPQNLSASRPQDRQFILSSKKLLLSDSGFYLCAWARQGRNGELFFGEGSRLTVL.

The chain is built from TRBV5-5 and TRBJ1-1, with D perhaps matching TRBD1 (5 bases). The CDR3 consists of 14 residues. The ends were cut back, 4 bases at V and 4 bases at J, with 14 bases in the middle. The germline CDR1 and CDR2 sequences are SGHKS and YYEKEE (reference sequence). The CDR3 DNA reads TGTGCCAGCAGCCTGCATAGACAGATCACTGAAGCTTTCTTT. It codes for CASSLHRQITEAFF.